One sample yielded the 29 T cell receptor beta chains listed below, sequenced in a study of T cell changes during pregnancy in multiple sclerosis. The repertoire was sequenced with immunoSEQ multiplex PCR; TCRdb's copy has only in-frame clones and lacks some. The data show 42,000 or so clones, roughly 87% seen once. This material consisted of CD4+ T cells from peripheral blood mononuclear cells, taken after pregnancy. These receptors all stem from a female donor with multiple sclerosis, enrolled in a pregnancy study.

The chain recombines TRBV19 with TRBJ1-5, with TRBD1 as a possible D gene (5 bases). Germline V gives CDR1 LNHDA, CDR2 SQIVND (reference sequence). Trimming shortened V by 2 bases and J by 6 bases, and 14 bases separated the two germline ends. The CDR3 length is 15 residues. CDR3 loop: CASSINRGGTQPQHF. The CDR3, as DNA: TGTGCCAGTAGTATAAATCGCGGGGGGACTCAGCCCCAGCATTTT.

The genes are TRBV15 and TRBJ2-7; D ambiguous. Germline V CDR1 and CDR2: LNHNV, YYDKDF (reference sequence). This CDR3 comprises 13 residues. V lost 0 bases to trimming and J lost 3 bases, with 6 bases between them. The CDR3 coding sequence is TGTGCCACCAGCAGAGATCACTACTACGAGCAGTACTTC. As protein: CATSRDHYYEQYF.

The CDR3 here is CASRAGQATEAFF. Written as DNA, the CDR3 is TGTGCCAGCAGGGCCGGACAGGCAACTGAAGCTTTCTTT. The J gene is TRBJ1-1, the V gene TRBV2; 7 bases map to TRBD1. Germline CDR1 is SNHLY and CDR2 is FYNNEI. V lost 6 bases, J lost 5 bases, and 6 bases stayed unmatched. The CDR3 is made up of 13 amino acids.

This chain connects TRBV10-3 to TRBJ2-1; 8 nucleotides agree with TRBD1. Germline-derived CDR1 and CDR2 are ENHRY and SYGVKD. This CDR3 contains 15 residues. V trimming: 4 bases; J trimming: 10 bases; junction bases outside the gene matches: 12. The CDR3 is CAISGFGTGLKEQFF. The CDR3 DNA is TGTGCCATCAGTGGATTCGGGACAGGCCTCAAGGAGCAGTTCTTC.

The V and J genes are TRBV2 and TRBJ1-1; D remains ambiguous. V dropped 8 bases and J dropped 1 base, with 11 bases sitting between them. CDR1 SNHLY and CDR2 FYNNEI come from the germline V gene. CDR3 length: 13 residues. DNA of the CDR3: TGTGCCAGCTGTAACATGCCGAACACTGAAGCTTTCTTT. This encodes CASCNMPNTEAFF. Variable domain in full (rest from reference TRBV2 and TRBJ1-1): EPEVTQTPSHQVTQMGQEVILRCVPISNHLYFYWYRQILGQKVEFLVSFYNNEISEKSEIFDDQFSVERPDGSNFTLKIRSTKLEDSAMYFCASCNMPNTEAFFGQGTRLTVV.

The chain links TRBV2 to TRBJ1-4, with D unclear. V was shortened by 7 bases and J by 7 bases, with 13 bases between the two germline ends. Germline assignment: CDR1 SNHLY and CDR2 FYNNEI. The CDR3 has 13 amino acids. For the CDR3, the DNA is TGTGCCAGCAAATATGGGAGTGTTGAAAAACTGTTTTTT. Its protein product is CASKYGSVEKLFF.

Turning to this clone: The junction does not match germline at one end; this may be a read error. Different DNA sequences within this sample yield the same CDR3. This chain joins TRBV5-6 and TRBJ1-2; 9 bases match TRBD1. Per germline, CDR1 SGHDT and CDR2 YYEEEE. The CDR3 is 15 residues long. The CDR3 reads CASSRRDRAVYGYTF. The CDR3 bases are TGTGCTAGCAGCCGTAGGGACAGGGCAGTCTATGGCTACACCTTC.

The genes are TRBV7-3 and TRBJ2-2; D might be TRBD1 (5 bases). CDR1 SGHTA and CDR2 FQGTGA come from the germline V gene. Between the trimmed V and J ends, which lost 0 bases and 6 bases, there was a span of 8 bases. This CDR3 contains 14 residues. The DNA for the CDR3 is TGTGCCAGCAGCTTAACAAGGGGATCCGGGGAGCTGTTTTTT. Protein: CASSLTRGSGELFF.

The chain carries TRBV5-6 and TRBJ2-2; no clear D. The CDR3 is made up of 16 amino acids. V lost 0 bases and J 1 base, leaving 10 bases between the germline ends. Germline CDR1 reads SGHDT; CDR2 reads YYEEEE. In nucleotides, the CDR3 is TGTGCCAGCAGCTTGGCCCAGGCAGGGAACACCGGGGAGCTGTTTTTT. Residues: CASSLAQAGNTGELFF.

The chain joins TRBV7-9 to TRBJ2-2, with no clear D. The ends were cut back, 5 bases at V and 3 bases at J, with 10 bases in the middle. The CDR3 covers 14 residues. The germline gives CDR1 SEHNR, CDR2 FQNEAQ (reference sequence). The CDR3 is CASSAMRHTGELFF. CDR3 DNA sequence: TGTGCCAGCAGCGCGATGAGGCACACCGGGGAGCTGTTTTTT.

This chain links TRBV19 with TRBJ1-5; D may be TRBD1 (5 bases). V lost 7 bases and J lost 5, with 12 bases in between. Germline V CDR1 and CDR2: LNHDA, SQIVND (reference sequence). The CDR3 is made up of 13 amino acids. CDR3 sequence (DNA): TGTGCCAGTAACCAGCGGGGGGATCAGCCCCAGCATTTT. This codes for CASNQRGDQPQHF.

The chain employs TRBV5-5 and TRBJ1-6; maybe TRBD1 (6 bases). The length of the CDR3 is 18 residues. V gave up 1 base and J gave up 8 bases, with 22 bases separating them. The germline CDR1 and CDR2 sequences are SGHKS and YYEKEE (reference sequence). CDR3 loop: CASSLRVFAGTMYSPLHF. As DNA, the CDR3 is TGTGCCAGCAGCTTGCGGGTCTTTGCCGGGACAATGTATTCACCCCTCCACTTT. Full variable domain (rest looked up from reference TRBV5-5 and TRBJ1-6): DAGVTQSPTHLIKTRGQQVTLRCSPISGHKSVSWYQQVLGQGPQFIFQYYEKEERGRGNFPDRFSARQFPNYSSELNVNALLLGDSALYLCASSLRVFAGTMYSPLHFGNGTRLTVT.

Written as DNA, the CDR3 is TGTGCCAGCAGCTTCATTCCGGGACATTCTAACTATGGCTACACCTTC. Protein product: CASSFIPGHSNYGYTF. The V call is TRBV7-2, the J call TRBJ1-2, with D possibly TRBD1 on 6 matching bases. The CDR3 loop spans 16 amino acids. V lost 3 bases and J 0 bases, leaving 14 bases between the germline ends. Germline values: CDR1 SGHTA, CDR2 FQGNSA. Combining the CDR3 with reference TRBV7-2 and TRBJ1-2 gives the whole variable domain GAGVSQSPSNKVTEKGKDVELRCDPISGHTALYWYRQSLGQGLEFLIYFQGNSAPDKSGLPSDRFSAERTGGSVSTLTIQRTQQEDSAVYLCASSFIPGHSNYGYTFGSGTRLTVV.

CDR3 coding DNA: TGTGCCAGCAGGTCGGGACACCCTTGGGGCACAGATACGCAGTATTTT. This codes for CASRSGHPWGTDTQYF. V gene TRBV5-4 combines with J gene TRBJ2-3, with D possibly matching TRBD1 (6 bases). Trimming pared 5 bases from V and 1 base from J, leaving 17 bases between. This CDR3 is 16 amino acids long. The germline V gene encodes CDR1 SGHNT and CDR2 YYREEE (reference sequence).

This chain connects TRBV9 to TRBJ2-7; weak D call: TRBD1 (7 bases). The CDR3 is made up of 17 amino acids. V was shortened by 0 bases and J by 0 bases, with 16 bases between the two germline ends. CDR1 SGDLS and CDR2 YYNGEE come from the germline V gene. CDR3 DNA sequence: TGTGCCAGCAGCGTAGACGGAGGGCGGGACAGCTCCTACGAGCAGTACTTC. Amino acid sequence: CASSVDGGRDSSYEQYF.

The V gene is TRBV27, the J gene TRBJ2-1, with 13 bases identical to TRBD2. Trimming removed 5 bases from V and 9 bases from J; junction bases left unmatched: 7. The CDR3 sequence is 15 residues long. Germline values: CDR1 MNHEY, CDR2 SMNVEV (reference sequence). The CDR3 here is CASSMTSGGPSEQFF. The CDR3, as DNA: TGTGCCAGCAGTATGACTAGCGGGGGGCCGAGTGAGCAGTTCTTC.

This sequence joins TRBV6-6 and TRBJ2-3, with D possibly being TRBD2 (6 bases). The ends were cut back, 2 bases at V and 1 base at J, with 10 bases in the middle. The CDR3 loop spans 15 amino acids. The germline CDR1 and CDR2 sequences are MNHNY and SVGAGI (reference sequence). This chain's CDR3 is CASSYGRSRTDTQYF. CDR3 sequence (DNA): TGTGCCAGCAGTTACGGGAGGAGCCGCACAGATACGCAGTATTTT.

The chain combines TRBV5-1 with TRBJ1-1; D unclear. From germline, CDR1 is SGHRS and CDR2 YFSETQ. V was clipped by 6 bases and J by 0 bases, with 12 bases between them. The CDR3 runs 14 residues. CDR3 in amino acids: CASTHSILNTEAFF. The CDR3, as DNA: TGCGCCAGCACCCATTCCATCCTGAACACTGAAGCTTTCTTT.

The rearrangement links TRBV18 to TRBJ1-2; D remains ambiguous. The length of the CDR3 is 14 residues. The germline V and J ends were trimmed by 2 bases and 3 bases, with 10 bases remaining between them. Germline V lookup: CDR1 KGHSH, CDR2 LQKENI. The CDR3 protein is CASSPLGGDYGYTF. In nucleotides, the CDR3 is TGTGCCAGCTCACCATTGGGCGGGGACTATGGCTACACCTTC. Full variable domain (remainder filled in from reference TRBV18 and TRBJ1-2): NAGVMQNPRHLVRRRGQEARLRCSPMKGHSHVYWYRQLPEEGLKFMVYLQKENIIDESGMPKERFSAEFPKEGPSILRIQQVVRGDSAAYFCASSPLGGDYGYTFGSGTRLTVV.

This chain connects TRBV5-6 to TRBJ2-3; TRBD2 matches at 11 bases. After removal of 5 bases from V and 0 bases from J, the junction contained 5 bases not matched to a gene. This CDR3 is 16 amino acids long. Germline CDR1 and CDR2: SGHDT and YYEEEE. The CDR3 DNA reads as TGTGCCAGCAGTTTTAGACTAGCGGGGAGCACAGATACGCAGTATTTT. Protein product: CASSFRLAGSTDTQYF.

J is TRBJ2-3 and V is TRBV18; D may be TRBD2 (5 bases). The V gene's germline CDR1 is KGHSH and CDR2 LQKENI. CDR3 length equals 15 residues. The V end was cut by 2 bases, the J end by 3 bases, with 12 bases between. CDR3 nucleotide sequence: TGTGCCAGCTCACCATATGGAGGCTCGACAGATACGCAGTATTTT. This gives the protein CASSPYGGSTDTQYF.

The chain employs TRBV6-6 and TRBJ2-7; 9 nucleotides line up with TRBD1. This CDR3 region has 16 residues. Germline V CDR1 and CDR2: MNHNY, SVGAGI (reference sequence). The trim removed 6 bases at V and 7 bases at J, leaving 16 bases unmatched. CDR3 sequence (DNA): TGTGCCAGCAGCCGCCTTCGACAGGGGGGCTTGGGGGAGCAGTACTTC. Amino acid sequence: CASSRLRQGGLGEQYF.

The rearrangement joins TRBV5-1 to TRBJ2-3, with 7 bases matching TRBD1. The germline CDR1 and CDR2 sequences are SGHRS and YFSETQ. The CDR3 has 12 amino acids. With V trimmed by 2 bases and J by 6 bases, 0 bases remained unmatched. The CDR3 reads CASSLQGDTQYF. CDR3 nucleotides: TGCGCCAGCAGCTTACAGGGGGATACGCAGTATTTT.

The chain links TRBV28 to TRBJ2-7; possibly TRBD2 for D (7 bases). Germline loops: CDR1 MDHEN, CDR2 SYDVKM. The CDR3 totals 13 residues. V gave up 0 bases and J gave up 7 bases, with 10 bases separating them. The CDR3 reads CASSLWGGREQYF. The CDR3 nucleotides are TGTGCCAGCAGTTTATGGGGGGGGCGGGAGCAGTACTTC.

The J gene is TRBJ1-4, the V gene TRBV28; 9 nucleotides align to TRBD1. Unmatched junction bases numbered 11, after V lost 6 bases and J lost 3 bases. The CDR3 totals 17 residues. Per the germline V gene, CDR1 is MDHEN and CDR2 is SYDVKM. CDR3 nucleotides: TGTGCCAGCAGGAAGCACAGGGGGCTTTATTCTAATGAAAAACTGTTTTTT. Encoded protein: CASRKHRGLYSNEKLFF.

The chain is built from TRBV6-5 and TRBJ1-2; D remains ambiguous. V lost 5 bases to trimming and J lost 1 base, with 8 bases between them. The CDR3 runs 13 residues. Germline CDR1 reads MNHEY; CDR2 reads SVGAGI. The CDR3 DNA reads TGTGCCAGCAGTCGGGTTATTAACTATGGCTACACCTTC. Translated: CASSRVINYGYTF.

In DNA, the CDR3 is TGTGCCAGCAACTGGTTATCGAACACTGAAGCTTTCTTT. Protein product: CASNWLSNTEAFF. The genes are TRBV2 and TRBJ1-1; D remains unclear. Germline loops: CDR1 SNHLY, CDR2 FYNNEI. V lost 7 bases and J 1 base, leaving 10 bases between the germline ends. CDR3 length equals 13 residues.

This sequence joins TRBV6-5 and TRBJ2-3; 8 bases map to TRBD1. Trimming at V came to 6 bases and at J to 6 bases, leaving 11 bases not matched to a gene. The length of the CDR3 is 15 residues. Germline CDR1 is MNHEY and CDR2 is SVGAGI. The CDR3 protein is CASRAGTGLADTQYF. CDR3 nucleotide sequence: TGTGCCAGCAGAGCCGGGACAGGTCTTGCGGATACGCAGTATTTT.

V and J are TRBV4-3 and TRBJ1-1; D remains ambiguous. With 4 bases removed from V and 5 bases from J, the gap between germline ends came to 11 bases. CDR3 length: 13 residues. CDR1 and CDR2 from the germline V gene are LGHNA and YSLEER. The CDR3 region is CASSLFRGTEAFF. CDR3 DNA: TGCGCCAGCAGCCTATTCCGGGGAACTGAAGCTTTCTTT.